What follows are 27 T cell receptor beta chains derived from one specimen sequenced in a study of PD-1 blockade in classical Hodgkin lymphoma. The time point: cycle 4 day 1 (C4D1), after 6 weeks of nivolumab. Relapse was seen in all patients after autologous stem cell transplantation, and brentuximab vedotin exposure was variable. Data came from immunoSEQ multiplex PCR; TCRdb stores just in-frame clones and leaves some out. The sample consists of about 60,000 clones, approximately 90% of them appearing once. Material: peripheral blood mononuclear cells (PBMCs), obtained before the fourth cycle of nivolumab. These TCRs come from a human donor with classical Hodgkin lymphoma.

This clone has just one count. The chain uses TRBV7-2 and TRBJ2-5, with 8 bases identical to TRBD2. The CDR3 spans 14 residues. CDR1 is SGHTA and CDR2 is FQGNSA in the germline V gene. V was clipped by 3 bases and J by 3 bases; unmatched bases: 3. The CDR3 region has the DNA TGTGCCAGCAGCTTGGCGGGAGGTAAAGAGACCCAGTACTTC. This encodes CASSLAGGKETQYF.

This clone was found once. This chain joins TRBV23-1 and TRBJ2-5; D gene uncertain. TRBV23-1 is placed among ORFs of uncertain function. The CDR3 runs to 18 residues. V shed 0 bases and J shed 5 bases, with 22 bases lying between them. The CDR3 region has the DNA TGCGCCAGCAGTCAATCTAGCCCGGGTCTTACCTACGGGGAGACCCAGTACTTC. Amino acids: CASSQSSPGLTYGETQYF.

The chain couples TRBV11-3 to TRBJ1-1; D is uncertain. The CDR3 runs 11 residues. Trimming removed 3 bases from V and 4 bases from J, with 3 bases in between. Germline CDR1 SGHNT, CDR2 YENEEA. CDR3 DNA: TGTGCCAGCAGCTTCGGCACTGAAGCTTTCTTT. It encodes CASSFGTEAFF.

The chain links TRBV2 to TRBJ2-1, with D perhaps being TRBD1 or TRBD2 (5 bases each). V lost 8 bases, J lost 1 base, and 12 bases lay in between. This CDR3 has 14 amino acids. Looked up from germline, CDR1 is SNHLY and CDR2 is FYNNEI. In nucleotides, the CDR3 is TGTGCCAGCCCAGGGACGCCTTCCTACAATGAGCAGTTCTTC. It is translated as CASPGTPSYNEQFF.

The chain couples TRBV13 to TRBJ2-5; D is possibly TRBD1 (6 bases). Germline lookup yields CDR1 PRHDT and CDR2 FYEKMQ (reference sequence). This CDR3 spans 14 amino acids. Trimming removed 5 bases at V and 5 bases at J, with 15 bases between. As DNA, the CDR3 is TGTGCCAGCAGCGGACCGGGACAACGGGAGACCCAGTACTTC. This encodes CASSGPGQRETQYF.

This chain links TRBV5-6 with TRBJ2-3, with D perhaps being TRBD1 or TRBD2 (6 bases each). V lost 4 bases and J 3 bases, leaving 12 bases between the germline ends. Germline V gene lookup returns CDR1 SGHDT and CDR2 YYEEEE. The CDR3 length is 14 residues. CDR3 bases: TGTGCCAGCAGCCGAGGAGGGGGGACAGATACGCAGTATTTT. This codes for CASSRGGGTDTQYF.

This clone was seen more than once but under ten times. The genes are TRBV6-5 and TRBJ2-2; perhaps D is TRBD1 or TRBD2 (5 bases each). CDR1 and CDR2 (germline): MNHEY, SVGAGI. This CDR3 has 13 amino acids. Trimming took 2 bases from V and 6 from J, leaving 7 bases between them. The CDR3 sequence is CASSYGDPGELFF. The CDR3 nucleotides are TGTGCCAGCAGTTACGGGGACCCCGGGGAGCTGTTTTTT.

The chain recombines TRBV18 with TRBJ1-2; the match to TRBD1 covers 7 bases. The CDR3 runs to 13 residues. Germline CDR1 and CDR2: KGHSH and LQKENI. The junction had 3 bases not matched to a gene; V was cut back by 2 bases and J by 6 bases. CDR3 nucleotide sequence: TGTGCCAGCTCACCAACCAGGGGGGATGGCTACACCTTC. This gives the protein CASSPTRGDGYTF.

The chain employs TRBV14 and TRBJ2-5, with 7 bases fitting TRBD2. J was trimmed by 1 base and V by 4 bases; bases with no gene match: 9. Germline V gene data show CDR1 as SGHDN and CDR2 as FVKESK. This CDR3 comprises 16 residues. The CDR3 nucleotides are TGTGCCAGCAGCCGGGTTGCGGGAGCCATCCAAGAGACCCAGTACTTC. Encoded protein: CASSRVAGAIQETQYF.

The V call is TRBV2, the J call TRBJ1-4, with D unclear. Deletions cut 2 bases from V and 0 bases from J, with 4 bases between. In germline, CDR1 is SNHLY, CDR2 FYNNEI. The CDR3 extends over 14 amino acids. The CDR3 DNA sequence: TGTGCCAGCAGTGAATGGGCAACTAATGAAAAACTGTTTTTT. It specifies CASSEWATNEKLFF. Full variable domain (outside the CDR3, taken from reference TRBV2 and TRBJ1-4): EPEVTQTPSHQVTQMGQEVILRCVPISNHLYFYWYRQILGQKVEFLVSFYNNEISEKSEIFDDQFSVERPDGSNFTLKIRSTKLEDSAMYFCASSEWATNEKLFFGSGTQLSVL.

V and J are TRBV11-3 and TRBJ2-6, with TRBD2 matching 10 bases. The CDR3 totals 18 residues. With 5 bases clipped from V and 4 bases from J, the junction kept 11 bases outside the gene matches. Looked up from germline, CDR1 is SGHNT and CDR2 is YENEEA. CDR3 nucleotide sequence: TGTGCCAGCAGCGGGAGGGGGACTAGCGAGGCCGGGGCCAACGTCCTGACTTTC. It encodes CASSGRGTSEAGANVLTF.

The chain carries TRBV4-1 and TRBJ1-1; possibly TRBD1 for D (5 bases). This CDR3 has 17 amino acids. Trimming cost V 0 bases and J 4 bases, with 18 bases left between them. The germline V gene encodes CDR1 MGHRA and CDR2 YSYEKL. The CDR3 spells CASSQDSSWQGGTEAFF. The CDR3, as DNA: TGCGCCAGCAGCCAAGACTCTTCTTGGCAGGGTGGCACTGAAGCTTTCTTT.

The CDR3 region is CASSLSQGAEAFF. In DNA form, the CDR3 reads TGTGCCAGCAGCTTATCACAGGGCGCTGAAGCTTTCTTT. The chain couples TRBV11-2 to TRBJ1-1; weak D call: TRBD1 (6 bases). CDR3 size: 13 residues. V lost 2 bases to trimming and J lost 6 bases, with 10 bases between them. Per the germline V gene, CDR1 is SGHAT and CDR2 is FQNNGV.

This chain uses TRBV6-1 with TRBJ2-7, with 9 bases that match TRBD2. The V gene's germline CDR1 is MNHNS and CDR2 SASEGT. The ends lost 1 base at V and 4 bases at J; junction bases unmatched: 5. There are 15 residues in the CDR3. The CDR3, as DNA: TGTGCCAGCAGTGAAGAAGGACTAGCGTGGTACGAGCAGTACTTC. Amino acids: CASSEEGLAWYEQYF.

The table lists this clone with a count of one. The genes are TRBV27 and TRBJ2-1; D perhaps matches TRBD2 (5 bases). Germline lookup yields CDR1 MNHEY and CDR2 SMNVEV (reference sequence). The V end was cut by 0 bases, the J end by 2 bases, with 23 bases between. The CDR3 extends over 20 amino acids. The CDR3 protein is CASSLSNTSPYTSAYNEQFF. Written as DNA, the CDR3 is TGTGCCAGCAGTTTATCCAATACAAGTCCTTACACTAGTGCCTACAATGAGCAGTTCTTC.

The chain uses TRBV5-5 and TRBJ2-7; D might be TRBD1 (6 bases). V lost 2 bases to trimming and J lost 2 bases, with 11 bases between them. CDR3 size: 14 residues. Looked up from germline, CDR1 is SGHKS and CDR2 is YYEKEE (reference sequence). Here the CDR3 reads CASSFTGSTYEQYF. The CDR3 DNA reads TGTGCCAGCAGCTTCACAGGGAGCACCTACGAGCAGTACTTC.

The chain joins TRBV6-6 to TRBJ2-5; 8 nucleotides line up with TRBD2. This CDR3 comprises 16 residues. V shed 6 bases and J 5 bases; nucleotides not matched to a gene: 14. The germline V gene encodes CDR1 MNHNY and CDR2 SVGAGI (reference sequence). The chain's CDR3 is CASRNPLVAGSETQYF. DNA of the CDR3: TGTGCCAGCAGAAATCCGCTAGTAGCGGGGAGTGAGACCCAGTACTTC.

The V and J genes are TRBV2 and TRBJ1-4, with TRBD1 matching over 9 bases. Germline V gene data show CDR1 as SNHLY and CDR2 as FYNNEI. V shed 7 bases and J 7 bases; nucleotides not matched to a gene: 7. This CDR3 has 14 residues. The CDR3 region has the DNA TGTGCCAGCAAGAGGACAGGGGTTTTTGAAAAACTGTTTTTT. It codes for CASKRTGVFEKLFF. The full variable domain, completed using reference TRBV2 and TRBJ1-4, is EPEVTQTPSHQVTQMGQEVILRCVPISNHLYFYWYRQILGQKVEFLVSFYNNEISEKSEIFDDQFSVERPDGSNFTLKIRSTKLEDSAMYFCASKRTGVFEKLFFGSGTQLSVL.

The chain is built from TRBV2 and TRBJ2-3; tentative D call: TRBD1 (5 bases). The germline gives CDR1 SNHLY, CDR2 FYNNEI. The CDR3 covers 12 residues. V was pared by 6 bases and J by 13 bases, with 17 bases between. CDR3 region: CASRAGQVSEYF. The CDR3 coding sequence is TGTGCCAGCAGGGCCGGACAAGTTTCTGAGTATTTT. Filled out from reference TRBV2 and TRBJ2-3, the complete variable domain reads EPEVTQTPSHQVTQMGQEVILRCVPISNHLYFYWYRQILGQKVEFLVSFYNNEISEKSEIFDDQFSVERPDGSNFTLKIRSTKLEDSAMYFCASRAGQVSEYFGPGTRLTVL.

The V and J genes are TRBV28 and TRBJ2-7; D uncertain. The length of the CDR3 is 11 residues. Germline V gene sequence: CDR1 MDHEN, CDR2 SYDVKM. Trimming took 4 bases from V and 3 from J, leaving 4 bases between them. CDR3 coding DNA: TGTGCCAGCAGTTGGGACTACGAGCAGTACTTC. Its translation: CASSWDYEQYF.

The J gene is TRBJ1-5, the V gene TRBV2; no clear D. Trimming removed 2 bases at V and 0 bases at J, with 5 bases between. CDR3 length equals 14 residues. The germline gives CDR1 SNHLY, CDR2 FYNNEI. CDR3 bases: TGTGCCAGCAGTGAACTGAATAGCAATCAGCCCCAGCATTTT. Translation: CASSELNSNQPQHF. The variable domain in full, with the rest retrieved from reference TRBV2 and TRBJ1-5, is EPEVTQTPSHQVTQMGQEVILRCVPISNHLYFYWYRQILGQKVEFLVSFYNNEISEKSEIFDDQFSVERPDGSNFTLKIRSTKLEDSAMYFCASSELNSNQPQHFGDGTRLSIL.

The chain links TRBV27 to TRBJ2-1; D may be TRBD2 (5 bases). V was cut by 3 bases and J by 4 bases, with 10 bases left in between. CDR1 MNHEY and CDR2 SMNVEV come from the germline V gene (reference sequence). The CDR3 sequence is 14 residues long. Here the CDR3 DNA reads TGTGCCAGCAGTTTGGTACGAGGGTACAATGAGCAGTTCTTC. Translating gives CASSLVRGYNEQFF.

The chain carries TRBV9 and TRBJ2-7; the match to TRBD2 covers 7 bases. The V gene's germline CDR1 is SGDLS and CDR2 YYNGEE. With V trimmed by 4 bases and J by 4 bases, 14 bases remained unmatched. The CDR3 contains 16 residues. CDR3 DNA: TGTGCCAGCAGCCCAGCGGGGCTAGAGGGGATGTACGAGCAGTACTTC. It codes for CASSPAGLEGMYEQYF.

The V call is TRBV5-1, the J call TRBJ2-3, with TRBD1 matching 7 bases. Germline CDR1 and CDR2: SGHRS and YFSETQ. The CDR3 extends over 18 amino acids. The V segment lost 0 bases and the J segment 2 bases; nucleotides outside the gene matches: 12. The CDR3 region has the DNA TGCGCCAGCAGCTTGGCCCAGGCTACAGGGGTCTACACAGATACGCAGTATTTT. Translating gives CASSLAQATGVYTDTQYF.

This chain uses TRBV9 with TRBJ1-5; D uncertain. Trimming pared 2 bases from V and 3 bases from J, leaving 9 bases between. Germline CDR1 SGDLS, CDR2 YYNGEE. There are 14 residues in the CDR3. In DNA form, the CDR3 reads TGTGCCAGCAGCGTCAACGGACTCAATCAGCCCCAGCATTTT. It codes for CASSVNGLNQPQHF.

J is TRBJ2-1 and V is TRBV7-9, with a possible D match to TRBD2 (6 bases). The germline V gene encodes CDR1 SEHNR and CDR2 FQNEAQ (reference sequence). Trimming took off 1 base at V and 12 bases at J, with 13 bases between the two ends. The CDR3 contains 13 residues. Here the CDR3 DNA reads TGTGCCAGCAGCTTAGGACTAGAGCTTGGGCAGTTCTTC. It is translated as CASSLGLELGQFF.

The genes are TRBV7-9 and TRBJ1-4, with D unresolved. V dropped 0 bases and J dropped 4 bases, with 15 bases sitting between them. CDR3 size: 17 residues. Germline values: CDR1 SEHNR, CDR2 FQNEAQ (reference sequence). CDR3 in amino acids: CASSLASQMQINEKLFF. As DNA, the CDR3 is TGTGCCAGCAGCTTAGCGTCACAGATGCAAATTAATGAAAAACTGTTTTTT.